This T cell receptor (beta chain) appears in the sequencing data of a study of Graves' ophthalmopathy and Graves' hyperthyroidism. In the study overall: Before any treatment was given, at initial diagnosis, peripheral blood was collected. General observations from the study: Blood also held most thyroid clonotypes expanded above 0.001 frequency. With approximately 88% sensitivity and over 65% specificity, a 13-signature model separated ophthalmopathy from stable hyperthyroidism.

TCR beta CDR3 amplification used RNA transcripts. First-round RT-PCR relied on HTBI primers, and a second-round multiplex PCR came next. TCRdb re-analysed the multiplex PCR reads in MiXCR, keeping a single row per CDR3 protein. The sample carries 200,000 to 250,000 distinct CDR3 sequences, about 22% recorded once. The V gene end was trimmed by 6 bases and the J gene end by 3 bases; junction bases not matched to a gene: 7. The length of the CDR3 is 14 residues. The V gene's germline CDR1 is WNHNN and CDR2 SYGVQD (reference sequence). Ophthalmopathy donors showed moderate-to-severe activity, CAS ≥3, NOSPECS ≥4 and a duration under 3 months. The sample holds many counts of this clonotype. What it binds is unknown.

This clonotype was obtained from a woman aged 50 to 65 with Graves' ophthalmopathy. The rearrangement links TRBV10-1 to TRBJ1-1, with 7 bases that match TRBD1. The sequencing input was peripheral blood. DNA for the CDR3: TGCGCCAGCAGCCCCGGACAGGCGGACACTGAAGCTTTCTTT. Protein sequence: CASSPGQADTEAFF.